Below are 22 T cell receptor beta chains sequenced from a single sample in a study of Ad26.COV2.S vaccination and SARS-CoV-2 variants. Using immunoSEQ multiplex PCR, the repertoire was profiled, and TCRdb retains in-frame clones only, with some absent. Counted here are over 100,000 clones, around 81% occurring once; the ten biggest clones make up 17%. This specimen consisted of peripheral blood, obtained after recovery from COVID-19. The receptors come from a human donor who had recovered from COVID-19.

This clone appeared a single time. The chain links TRBV9 to TRBJ2-2, with 7 bases that match TRBD1. V shed 4 bases and J 0 bases; nucleotides not matched to a gene: 12. This CDR3 is built from 18 residues. Germline values: CDR1 SGDLS, CDR2 YYNGEE. DNA for the CDR3: TGTGCCAGCAGCCCTCGACTCGGGACAGTCACGAACACCGGGGAGCTGTTTTTT. This gives the protein CASSPRLGTVTNTGELFF.

J is TRBJ1-2 and V is TRBV5-3, with a possible D match to TRBD1 (5 bases). TRBV5-3 is identified as an open reading frame with a role that is uncertain. This CDR3 has 15 residues. V gave up 0 bases and J gave up 3 bases, with 12 bases separating them. This CDR3 is CARSLVGRVHYGYTF. The CDR3 coding sequence is TGTGCCAGAAGCTTGGTAGGCAGGGTACACTATGGCTACACCTTC.

The V and J genes are TRBV6-6 and TRBJ1-4; perhaps TRBD1 as D (5 bases). V dropped 11 bases and J dropped 6 bases, with 25 bases sitting between them. The CDR3 length is 16 residues. Germline CDR1 MNHNY, CDR2 SVGAGI (reference sequence). The CDR3 protein is CAASKGQGGAHEKLFF. CDR3 in DNA: TGTGCCGCCAGCAAGGGGCAGGGAGGGGCGCATGAAAAACTGTTTTTT.

The rearrangement joins TRBV3-1 (or the pseudogene TRBV3-2) to TRBJ2-7; D is ambiguous. Trimming left V 0 bases short and J 6 bases short, with 12 bases between. The CDR3 is 14 amino acids. Germline assignment: CDR1 LGHDT and CDR2 YNNKEL (reference sequence). This CDR3 is CASSQDEAASEQYF. The CDR3 DNA is TGTGCCAGCAGCCAAGATGAGGCCGCTAGCGAGCAGTACTTC.

The chain employs TRBV3-1 (or the pseudogene TRBV3-2) and TRBJ2-7, with D possibly being TRBD2 (6 bases). V was pared by 7 bases and J by 2 bases, with 15 bases between. Per the germline V gene, CDR1 is LGHDT and CDR2 is YNNKEL (reference sequence). The CDR3 runs to 14 residues. CDR3 nucleotide sequence: TGTGCCAGCAAATCGGGGGACCGTCCCTACGAGCAGTACTTC. This sequence encodes CASKSGDRPYEQYF.

DNA for the CDR3: TGTGCCAGCAGCGTCGACACCGGGGAGCTGTTTTTT. This encodes CASSVDTGELFF. The V gene is TRBV7-9, the J gene TRBJ2-2; unclear D gene. This CDR3 spans 12 amino acids. Trimming pared 5 bases from V and 3 bases from J, leaving 4 bases between. Germline CDR1 reads SEHNR; CDR2 reads FQNEAQ (reference sequence).

This clone was counted only a few times. This chain connects TRBV6-1 to TRBJ1-1; D call uncertain. Germline values: CDR1 MNHNS, CDR2 SASEGT. Trimming took 3 bases from V and 9 from J, leaving 14 bases between them. This CDR3 contains 13 residues. CDR3 sequence (DNA): TGTGCCAGCAGTGATTTGAGGGTTGAGCAAGCTTTCTTT. It yields the protein CASSDLRVEQAFF.

The chain links TRBV5-1 to TRBJ2-3; D is possibly TRBD2 (7 bases). CDR3 length: 15 residues. Germline V gives CDR1 SGHRS, CDR2 YFSETQ. V was trimmed by 1 base and J by 0 bases, leaving 9 bases between them. In nucleotides, the CDR3 is TGCGCCAGCAGCTTGCGGGGGGCTAGCACAGATACGCAGTATTTT. Translation: CASSLRGASTDTQYF.

The V call is TRBV30, the J call TRBJ2-2; 7 nucleotides align to TRBD1. The CDR3 loop spans 13 amino acids. The germline CDR1 and CDR2 sequences are GTSNPN and SVGIG (reference sequence). Trimming at V came to 7 bases and at J to 0 bases, leaving 2 bases not matched to a gene. CDR3 sequence reads: CALTGPNTGELFF. Here the CDR3 DNA reads TGTGCCTTGACAGGGCCGAACACCGGGGAGCTGTTTTTT.

This clone was detected only a few times. The conserved phenylalanine or tryptophan normally closing the CDR3 is absent here, so this likely arose from a read error. The DNA is omitted, as the CDR3 cannot be located on it reliably, and the CDR3 follows TCRdb's listing. The gene calls are TRBV29-1 and TRBJ1-1. The germline V gene has CDR1 SQVTM and CDR2 ANQGSEA. The CDR3 is 8 amino acids long, termini counted. The CDR3 region is CSVEDLVL.

The gene calls are TRBV11-2 and TRBJ2-1; 12 bases are a match to TRBD2. Trimming removed 2 bases from V and 6 bases from J; junction bases left unmatched: 2. This CDR3 spans 15 amino acids. Germline assignment: CDR1 SGHAT and CDR2 FQNNGV. CDR3 DNA sequence: TGTGCCAGCAGCTTACTAGCGGGGGGGTCCAATGAGCAGTTCTTC. Translated, it gives CASSLLAGGSNEQFF. The whole variable domain, filled in from reference TRBV11-2 and TRBJ2-1, reads EAGVAQSPRYKIIEKRQSVAFWCNPISGHATLYWYQQILGQGPKLLIQFQNNGVVDDSQLPKDRFSAERLKGVDSTLKIQPAKLEDSAVYLCASSLLAGGSNEQFFGPGTRLTVL.

J is TRBJ1-5 and V is TRBV2, with 9 bases aligning to TRBD1. CDR1 is SNHLY, CDR2 FYNNEI, per germline. Trimming cost V 6 bases and J 7 bases; bases outside gene matches: 7. The CDR3 is 14 residues long. The CDR3 here is CASRPDRGGQPQHF. The CDR3 nucleotides are TGTGCCAGCAGGCCGGACAGGGGAGGCCAGCCCCAGCATTTT.

V and J are TRBV24-1 and TRBJ2-3, with 8 bases matching TRBD1. The CDR3 is 16 residues long. Losses at the gene ends were 2 bases for V and 3 bases for J; bases not matched to a gene: 6. The germline gives CDR1 KGHDR, CDR2 SFDVKD. CDR3 in amino acids: CATSDWTGIFTDTQYF. The CDR3 DNA reads TGTGCCACCAGTGATTGGACAGGGATATTTACAGATACGCAGTATTTT.

The table lists this clone with a few counts. J is TRBJ1-2 and V is TRBV5-1; D remains unclear. The CDR3 has 13 residues. The germline V and J ends were trimmed by 0 bases and 4 bases, with 7 bases remaining between them. CDR1 is SGHRS, CDR2 YFSETQ, per germline. CDR3 protein: CASSLGQTYGYTF. CDR3 DNA: TGCGCCAGCAGCTTGGGGCAGACCTATGGCTACACCTTC. The full variable domain, completed using reference TRBV5-1 and TRBJ1-2, is KAGVTQTPRYLIKTRGQQVTLSCSPISGHRSVSWYQQTPGQGLQFLFEYFSETQRNKGNFPGRFSGRQFSNSRSEMNVSTLELGDSALYLCASSLGQTYGYTFGSGTRLTVV.

The chain uses TRBV29-1 and TRBJ1-5; TRBD1 matches at 8 bases. Germline V gene sequence: CDR1 SQVTM, CDR2 ANQGSEA. This CDR3 is 12 amino acids long. The CDR3 coding sequence is TGCTCGACAGGGGACAGCAATCAGCCCCAGCATTTT. Protein: CSTGDSNQPQHF.

This clone was recorded only once. The genes are TRBV19 and TRBJ1-2; weak D call: TRBD1 (5 bases). The CDR3 has 14 residues. CDR1 is LNHDA and CDR2 is SQIVND in the germline V gene (reference sequence). The ends were cut back, 6 bases at V and 3 bases at J, with 14 bases in the middle. For the CDR3, the DNA is TGTGCCAGTAGCCTGCGACCGGGGGACTATGGCTACACCTTC. Protein product: CASSLRPGDYGYTF.

The chain employs TRBV6-5 and TRBJ2-7; D is uncertain. This CDR3 contains 11 residues. The V gene's germline CDR1 is MNHEY and CDR2 SVGAGI. V lost 7 bases and J 3 bases, leaving 7 bases between the germline ends. The CDR3 protein is CASINSYEQYF. Here the CDR3 DNA reads TGTGCCAGCATTAACAGCTACGAGCAGTACTTC.

The chain uses TRBV2 and TRBJ2-2; 7 nucleotides align to TRBD1. Germline CDR1 SNHLY, CDR2 FYNNEI. V lost 7 bases to trimming and J lost 2 bases; unmatched junction nucleotides: 4. The CDR3 has 14 amino acids. CDR3 in amino acids: CASIRGHNTGELFF. The CDR3 DNA reads TGTGCCAGCATTAGGGGGCACAACACCGGGGAGCTGTTTTTT.

V is TRBV20-1 and J is TRBJ1-1; D is ambiguous. CDR1 and CDR2 (germline): DFQATT, SNEGSKA (reference sequence). CDR3 length: 11 amino acids. V was trimmed by 6 bases and J by 6 bases, leaving 11 bases between them. DNA of the CDR3: TGCAGTGCCTCGGGTATGTCTGAAGCTTTCTTT. This gives the protein CSASGMSEAFF.

This clone occurred once. The genes are TRBV5-5 and TRBJ2-5; D unresolved. This CDR3 region has 14 residues. CDR1 is SGHKS and CDR2 is YYEKEE in the germline V gene (reference sequence). Trimming shortened V by 0 bases and J by 7 bases, and 13 bases separated the two germline ends. CDR3 nucleotide sequence: TGTGCCAGCAGCTTGGGGACGGAAGAATGGACCCAGTACTTC. It specifies CASSLGTEEWTQYF. The complete variable domain, with remaining parts taken from reference TRBV5-5 and TRBJ2-5, reads DAGVTQSPTHLIKTRGQQVTLRCSPISGHKSVSWYQQVLGQGPQFIFQYYEKEERGRGNFPDRFSARQFPNYSSELNVNALLLGDSALYLCASSLGTEEWTQYFGPGTRLLVL.

There are a few counts of this clone. CDR3 in amino acids: CASSPPAGPPDNEQFF. The CDR3 bases are TGTGCCAGCTCACCACCGGCGGGGCCGCCGGACAATGAGCAGTTCTTC. The chain combines TRBV18 with TRBJ2-1; TRBD2 is a possible D gene (6 bases). CDR1 and CDR2 from the germline V gene are KGHSH and LQKENI. Trimming took off 0 bases at V and 5 bases at J, with 14 bases between the two ends. The CDR3 length is 16 residues.

This clone was detected only once. CDR3 sequence: CASSKGREGAFSNQPQHF. The CDR3 coding sequence is TGTGCCAGCAGCAAAGGGAGAGAGGGGGCGTTTAGCAATCAGCCCCAGCATTTT. This chain uses TRBV21-1 with TRBJ1-5; the table's D gene call, TRBD1, was not cross checked with the DNA. TRBV21-1 is termed a pseudogene. The CDR3 has 18 residues.